This T cell receptor (beta chain) was recorded in a study of tumor-infiltrating lymphocytes in localized non-small cell lung cancer. Study-level information: Some samples were collected after neoadjuvant chemotherapy; smokers, never-smokers and several histologies were included.

CDR3 length: 12 residues. V shed 3 bases, J shed 10 bases, and the junction held 4 bases outside the gene matches. Germline V CDR1 and CDR2: KGHSY, FQNENV. TCRdb's table, derived via immunoSEQ multiplex PCR, lists solely in-frame clones and lacks some. Altogether about 8,400 clones are present, around 77% being singletons, with the ten largest covering roughly 5.5%. This sequence joins TRBV16 and TRBJ1-1, with 8 bases identical to TRBD1. Sequencing input: lung tumor tissue. The sequence derives from a human donor with non-small cell lung cancer. CDR3 DNA: TGTGCCAGCAGCCAGGACAGGGATTTAGCTTTCTTT. This translates into CASSQDRDLAFF.